The T cell receptor beta chain described here comes from a study of technical replicates of blood from four donors. Assay used: immunoSEQ multiplex PCR; TCRdb lists only in-frame clones, some missing. This sample carries around 80,000 clones, around 89% of them seen once, and the ten largest clones take approximately 0.42%. Germline loops: CDR1 SEHNR, CDR2 FQNEAQ (reference sequence). The CDR3 covers 14 residues. V was cut by 2 bases and J by 6 bases, with 10 bases left in between. The table lists this clone with a few counts. The chain has TRBV7-9 and TRBJ2-2, with D maybe TRBD2 (5 bases). The receptor was derived from a human donor in good health. The sample taken for sequencing was T cells isolated from PBMCs. CDR3 sequence (DNA): TGTGCCAGCAGCTTATATCAGGAGGCCGGGGAGCTGTTTTTT. Translation gives CASSLYQEAGELFF.